This section outlines one TCR beta chain sequence together with its context. The antigen is not known. This sample is part of a study of cytomegalovirus exposure and HLA in healthy donors. The study's findings and limits: Analysis performed later showed TCR beta chains linked to HLA being more clonally expanded than equally common others. Reports credit the classifier with highly specific, highly sensitive diagnosis of cytomegalovirus status. A later analysis reported that several of the most significant clusters appeared to be linked to common viral pathogens, among them Epstein-Barr virus. Earlier analysis yielded a pattern in which most TCR beta V segments were productive about 87% or about 30% of the time.

The PCR was carried out with 60 Vbeta primers and 13 Jbeta primers. Clones were sequenced by immunoSEQ multiplex PCR, and TCRdb holds only the in-frame ones, with some missing. The sample has under 200,000 clones; 70% to 85% are singletons. Sequencing was carried out using PBMCs. The sequence derives from a man in his fifties or sixties in good health and CMV-seropositive.

The chain's CDR3 is CASSLTGTDTQYF. The CDR3, as DNA: TGTGCCAGCAGTCTCACAGGCACAGATACGCAGTATTTT. This chain joins TRBV6-5 and TRBJ2-3, with D unclear. The CDR3 runs 13 residues. Germline V gene sequence: CDR1 MNHEY, CDR2 SVGAGI. V lost 5 bases, J lost 1 base, and 7 bases lay in between.